The sequence of this T cell receptor (beta chain) was determined in a study of technical replicates of blood from a few donors. Sequencing used immunoSEQ multiplex PCR; TCRdb keeps in-frame clones, though not all of them. The top ten clones hold approximately 0.41% of a sample with about 83,000 clones, roughly 90% of them seen once. J lost 6 bases, V lost 3 bases, and 6 bases had no gene match. The CDR3 has 15 residues. Germline assignment: CDR1 SGHTA and CDR2 FQGNSA. The chain employs TRBV7-2 and TRBJ1-5, with 9 positions matching TRBD1. This clonotype was sampled from a human donor in good health. Sequences were obtained from T cells isolated from PBMCs. The CDR3 protein is CASSFGQGSSQPQHF. CDR3 sequence (DNA): TGTGCCAGCAGCTTTGGACAGGGGTCTAGTCAGCCCCAGCATTTT.